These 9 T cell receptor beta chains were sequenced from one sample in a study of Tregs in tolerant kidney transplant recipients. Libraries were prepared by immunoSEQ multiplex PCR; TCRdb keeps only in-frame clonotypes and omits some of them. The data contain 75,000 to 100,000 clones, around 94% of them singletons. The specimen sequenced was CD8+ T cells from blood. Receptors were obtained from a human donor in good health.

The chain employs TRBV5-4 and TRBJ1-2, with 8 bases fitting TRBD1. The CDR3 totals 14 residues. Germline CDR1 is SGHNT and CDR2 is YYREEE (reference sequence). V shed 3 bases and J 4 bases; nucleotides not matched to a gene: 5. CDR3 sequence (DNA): TGTGCCAGCAGCTCTCAGGGGGCGAGCTATGGCTACACCTTC. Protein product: CASSSQGASYGYTF. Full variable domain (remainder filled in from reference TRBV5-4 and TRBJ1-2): ETGVTQSPTHLIKTRGQQVTLRCSSQSGHNTVSWYQQALGQGPQFIFQYYREEENGRGNFPPRFSGLQFPNYSSELNVNALELDDSALYLCASSSQGASYGYTFGSGTRLTVV.

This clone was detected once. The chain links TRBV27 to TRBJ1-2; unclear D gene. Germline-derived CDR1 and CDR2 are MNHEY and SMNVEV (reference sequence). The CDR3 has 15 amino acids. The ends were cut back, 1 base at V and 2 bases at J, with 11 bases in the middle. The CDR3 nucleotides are TGTGCCAGCAGTTTATTGGGCACTGGAAACTATGGCTACACCTTC. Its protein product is CASSLLGTGNYGYTF.

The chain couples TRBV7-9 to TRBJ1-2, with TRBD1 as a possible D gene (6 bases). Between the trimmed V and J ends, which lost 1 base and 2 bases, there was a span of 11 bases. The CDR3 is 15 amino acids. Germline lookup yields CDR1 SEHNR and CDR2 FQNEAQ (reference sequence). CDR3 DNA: TGTGCCAGCAGCTTAGGTTGGGGGCCCAACTATGGCTACACCTTC. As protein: CASSLGWGPNYGYTF.

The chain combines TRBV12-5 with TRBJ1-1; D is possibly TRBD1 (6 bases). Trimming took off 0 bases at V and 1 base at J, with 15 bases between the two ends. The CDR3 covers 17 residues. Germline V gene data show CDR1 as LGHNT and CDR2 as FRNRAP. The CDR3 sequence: CASGLVVSRGANTEAFF. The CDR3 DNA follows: TGTGCTAGTGGTTTGGTAGTCAGCAGGGGAGCGAACACTGAAGCTTTCTTT.

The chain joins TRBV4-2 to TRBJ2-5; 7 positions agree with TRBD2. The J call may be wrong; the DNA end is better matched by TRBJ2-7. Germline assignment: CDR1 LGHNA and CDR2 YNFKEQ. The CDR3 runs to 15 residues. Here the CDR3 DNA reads TGTGCCAGCAGCCAAGTAGCAGCGGGGCCCTACGAGCAGTACTTC. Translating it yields CASSQVAAGPYEQYF.

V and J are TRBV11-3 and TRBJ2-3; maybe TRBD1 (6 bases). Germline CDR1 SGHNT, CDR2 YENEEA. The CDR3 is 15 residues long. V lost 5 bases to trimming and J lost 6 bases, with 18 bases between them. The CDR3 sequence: CASSPGQGRTDTQYF. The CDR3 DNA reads TGTGCCAGCAGCCCCGGGCAGGGGCGGACGGATACGCAGTATTTT.

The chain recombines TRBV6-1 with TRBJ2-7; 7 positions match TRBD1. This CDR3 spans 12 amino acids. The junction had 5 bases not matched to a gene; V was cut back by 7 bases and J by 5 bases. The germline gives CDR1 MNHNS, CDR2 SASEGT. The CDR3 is CASIHRGHEQYF. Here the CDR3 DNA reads TGTGCCAGCATTCACAGGGGCCACGAGCAGTACTTC.

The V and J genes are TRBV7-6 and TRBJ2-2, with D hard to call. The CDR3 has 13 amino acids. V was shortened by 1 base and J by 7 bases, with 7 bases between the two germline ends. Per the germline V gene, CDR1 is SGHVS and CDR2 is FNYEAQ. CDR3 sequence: CASSLGVGGELFF. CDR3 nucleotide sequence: TGTGCCAGCAGCTTAGGGGTTGGCGGGGAGCTGTTTTTT.

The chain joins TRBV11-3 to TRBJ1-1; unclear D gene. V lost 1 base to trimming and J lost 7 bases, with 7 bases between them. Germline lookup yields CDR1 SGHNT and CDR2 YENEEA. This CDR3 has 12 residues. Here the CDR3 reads CASSLGWGEAFF. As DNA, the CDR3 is TGTGCCAGCAGCTTAGGTTGGGGTGAAGCTTTCTTT.